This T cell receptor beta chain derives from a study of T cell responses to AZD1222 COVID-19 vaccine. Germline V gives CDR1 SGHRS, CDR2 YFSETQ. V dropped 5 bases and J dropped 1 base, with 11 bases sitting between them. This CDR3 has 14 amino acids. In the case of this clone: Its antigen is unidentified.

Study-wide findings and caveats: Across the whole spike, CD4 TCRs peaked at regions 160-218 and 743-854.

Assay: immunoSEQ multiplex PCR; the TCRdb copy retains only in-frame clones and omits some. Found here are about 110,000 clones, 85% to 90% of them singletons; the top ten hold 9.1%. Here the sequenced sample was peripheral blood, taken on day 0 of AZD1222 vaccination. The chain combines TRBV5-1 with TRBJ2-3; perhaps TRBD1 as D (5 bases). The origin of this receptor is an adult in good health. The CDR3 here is CASRSTGGTDTQYF. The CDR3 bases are TGCGCCAGCAGGAGTACAGGTGGCACAGATACGCAGTATTTT. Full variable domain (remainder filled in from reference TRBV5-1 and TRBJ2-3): KAGVTQTPRYLIKTRGQQVTLSCSPISGHRSVSWYQQTPGQGLQFLFEYFSETQRNKGNFPGRFSGRQFSNSRSEMNVSTLELGDSALYLCASRSTGGTDTQYFGPGTRLTVL.